This TCR beta chain was profiled in a study of blood T cell repertoires in COVID-19. Overall study context: The United States, Italy and Spain supplied acute and convalescent COVID-19 samples. PBMCs, B-cell-depleted T cells, or T cells were the source of the cDNA or gDNA that made up the material.

Original processing notes: Reference gene primers were amplified, and this amplification served to estimate nucleated cell counts. Assay: immunoSEQ multiplex PCR; the TCRdb copy retains only in-frame clones and omits some. That table gives V, J and clone size, and the DNA gave D and trimming. Of around 77,000 clones listed, approximately 85% are singletons. Germline CDR1 reads SGHRS; CDR2 reads YFSETQ. The ends were cut back, 3 bases at V and 9 bases at J, with 7 bases in the middle. The CDR3 consists of 11 residues. The chain employs TRBV5-1 and TRBJ2-1; D is undetermined. The receptor's source is a man older than 75 with acute or convalescent COVID-19. The specimen sequenced was peripheral blood. The CDR3 is CASSSGIEQFF. The CDR3 bases are TGCGCCAGCAGCTCCGGTATTGAGCAGTTCTTC.